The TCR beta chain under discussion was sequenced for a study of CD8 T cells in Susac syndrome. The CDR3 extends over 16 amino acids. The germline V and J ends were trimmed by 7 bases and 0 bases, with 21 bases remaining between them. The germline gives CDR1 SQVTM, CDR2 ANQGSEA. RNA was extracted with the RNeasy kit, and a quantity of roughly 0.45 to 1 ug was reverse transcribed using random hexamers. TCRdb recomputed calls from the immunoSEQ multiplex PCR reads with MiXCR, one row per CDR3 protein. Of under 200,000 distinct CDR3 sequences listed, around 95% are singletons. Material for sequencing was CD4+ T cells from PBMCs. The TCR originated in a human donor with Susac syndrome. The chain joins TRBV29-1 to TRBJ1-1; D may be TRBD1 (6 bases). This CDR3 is CSAVQEPTGVNTEAFF. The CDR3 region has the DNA TGCAGCGCTGTGCAGGAACCGACAGGAGTGAACACTGAAGCTTTCTTT.